This T cell receptor (beta chain) was documented in a study of T cell responses to AZD1222 COVID-19 vaccine. Whole-study results and caveats: Spike was spanned by vaccine-associated CD4 TCRs, with dominance at 160-218 and 743-854. Recipients of AZD1222 seropositive at baseline numbered only 6 or 7. Unmutated variant regions reportedly attract nearly half of all spike-specific TCRs. Spike-specific TCR breadth and depth grew following two AZD1222 doses.

Turning to this clone: No antigen is known for it.

Assay: immunoSEQ multiplex PCR; the TCRdb copy retains only in-frame clones and omits some. The table has about 49,000 clones, roughly three quarters seen once. CDR3 size: 15 residues. Germline lookup yields CDR1 MNHEY and CDR2 SVGAGI. V gave up 5 bases and J gave up 8 bases; unmatched junction bases: 14. The input for sequencing was peripheral blood, taken on day 0 of MenACWY control vaccination. This clonotype was sampled from an adult in good health. The V and J genes are TRBV6-5 and TRBJ1-2, with 7 bases lining up with TRBD1. In DNA form, the CDR3 reads TGTGCCAGCAGTCAAACTAAAAAGGGGGCGGTGGGCTACACCTTC. Translated: CASSQTKKGAVGYTF.